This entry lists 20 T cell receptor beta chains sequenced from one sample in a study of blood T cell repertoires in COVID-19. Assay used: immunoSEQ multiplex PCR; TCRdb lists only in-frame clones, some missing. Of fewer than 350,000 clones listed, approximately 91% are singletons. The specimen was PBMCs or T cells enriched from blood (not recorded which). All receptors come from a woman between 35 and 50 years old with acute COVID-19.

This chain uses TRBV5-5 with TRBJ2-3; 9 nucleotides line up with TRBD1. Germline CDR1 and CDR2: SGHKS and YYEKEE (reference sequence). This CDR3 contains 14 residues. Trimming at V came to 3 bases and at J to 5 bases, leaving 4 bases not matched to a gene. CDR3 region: CASSWGTGKDTQYF. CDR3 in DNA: TGTGCCAGCAGCTGGGGGACAGGGAAAGATACGCAGTATTTT.

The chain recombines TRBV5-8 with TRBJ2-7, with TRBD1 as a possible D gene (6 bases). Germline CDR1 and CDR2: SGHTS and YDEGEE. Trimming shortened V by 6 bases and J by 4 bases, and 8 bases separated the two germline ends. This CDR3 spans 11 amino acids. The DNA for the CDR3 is TGTGCCAGCACTAGGGGGTACGAGCAGTACTTC. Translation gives CASTRGYEQYF.

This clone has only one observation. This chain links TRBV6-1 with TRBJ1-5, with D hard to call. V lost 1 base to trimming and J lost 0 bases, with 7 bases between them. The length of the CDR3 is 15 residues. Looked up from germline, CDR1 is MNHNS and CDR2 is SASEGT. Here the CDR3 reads CASSEEQSSNQPQHF. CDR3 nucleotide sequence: TGTGCCAGCAGTGAAGAGCAAAGTAGCAATCAGCCCCAGCATTTT.

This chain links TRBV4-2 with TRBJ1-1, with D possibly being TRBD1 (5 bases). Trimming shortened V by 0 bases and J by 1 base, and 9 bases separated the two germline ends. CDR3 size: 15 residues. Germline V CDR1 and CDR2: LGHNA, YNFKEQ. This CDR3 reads CASSQDRGWNTEAFF. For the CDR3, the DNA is TGTGCCAGCAGCCAAGATCGGGGGTGGAACACTGAAGCTTTCTTT.

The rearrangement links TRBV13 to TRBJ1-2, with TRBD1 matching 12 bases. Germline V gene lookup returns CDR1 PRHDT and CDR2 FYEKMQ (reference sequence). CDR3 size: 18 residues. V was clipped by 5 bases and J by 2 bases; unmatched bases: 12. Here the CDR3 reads CASSVSGTGGTSNYGYTF. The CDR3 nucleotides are TGTGCCAGCAGCGTCTCCGGGACAGGGGGCACTTCCAACTATGGCTACACCTTC. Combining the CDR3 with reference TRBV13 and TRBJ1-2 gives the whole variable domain AAGVIQSPRHLIKEKRETATLKCYPIPRHDTVYWYQQGPGQDPQFLISFYEKMQSDKGSIPDRFSAQQFSDYHSELNMSSLELGDSALYFCASSVSGTGGTSNYGYTFGSGTRLTVV.

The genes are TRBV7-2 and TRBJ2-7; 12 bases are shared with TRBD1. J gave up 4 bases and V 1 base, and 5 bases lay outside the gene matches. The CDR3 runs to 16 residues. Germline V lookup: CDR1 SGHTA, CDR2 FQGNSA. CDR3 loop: CASSLVGTGGEYEQYF. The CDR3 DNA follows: TGTGCCAGCAGCTTAGTCGGGACAGGGGGCGAGTACGAGCAGTACTTC.

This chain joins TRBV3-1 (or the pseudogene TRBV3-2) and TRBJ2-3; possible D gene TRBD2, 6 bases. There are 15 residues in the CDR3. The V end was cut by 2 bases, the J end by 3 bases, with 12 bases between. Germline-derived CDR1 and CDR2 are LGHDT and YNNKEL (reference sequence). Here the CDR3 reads CASSQPGLKTDTQYF. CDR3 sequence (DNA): TGTGCCAGCAGCCAACCGGGACTTAAAACAGATACGCAGTATTTT.

As DNA, the CDR3 is TGTGCCAGCAACCCGACAGGGTACAGAGAAGCTTTCTTT. Amino acid sequence: CASNPTGYREAFF. V gene TRBV7-2 combines with J gene TRBJ1-1; 7 nucleotides line up with TRBD1. The V gene's germline CDR1 is SGHTA and CDR2 FQGNSA. V lost 7 bases to trimming and J lost 8 bases; unmatched junction nucleotides: 10. The CDR3 is made up of 13 amino acids.

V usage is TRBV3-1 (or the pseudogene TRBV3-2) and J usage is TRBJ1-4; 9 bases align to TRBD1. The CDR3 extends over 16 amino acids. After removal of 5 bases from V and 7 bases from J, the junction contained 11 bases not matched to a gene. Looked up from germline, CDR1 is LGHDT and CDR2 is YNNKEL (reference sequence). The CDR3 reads CASSEQGALGSEKLFF. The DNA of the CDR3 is TGTGCCAGCAGCGAACAGGGGGCGCTTGGGTCTGAAAAACTGTTTTTT.

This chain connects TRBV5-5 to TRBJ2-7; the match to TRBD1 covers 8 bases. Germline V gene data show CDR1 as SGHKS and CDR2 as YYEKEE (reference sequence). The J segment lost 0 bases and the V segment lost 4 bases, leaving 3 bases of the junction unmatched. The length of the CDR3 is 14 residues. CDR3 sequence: CASSQGARSYEQYF. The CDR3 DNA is TGTGCCAGCAGCCAGGGGGCCCGCTCCTACGAGCAGTACTTC.

The CDR3 region has the DNA TGTGCCAGTGTTGGGGGCCAGGGGAAAGTATGCATAAACATTCAGTACTTC. Its translation: CASVGGQGKVCINIQYF. This chain uses TRBV21-1 with TRBJ2-4; the table names TRBD1, a call not compared with the DNA. TRBV21-1 is marked as a pseudogene. The CDR3 loop spans 17 amino acids.

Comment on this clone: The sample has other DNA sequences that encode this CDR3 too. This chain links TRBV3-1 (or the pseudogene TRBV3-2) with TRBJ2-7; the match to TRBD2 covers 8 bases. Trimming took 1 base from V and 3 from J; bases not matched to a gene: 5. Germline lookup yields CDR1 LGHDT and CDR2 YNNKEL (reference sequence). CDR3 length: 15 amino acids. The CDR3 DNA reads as TGTGCCAGCAGCCAAGCAGCGGGGGTGAGCTACGAGCAGTACTTC. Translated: CASSQAAGVSYEQYF.

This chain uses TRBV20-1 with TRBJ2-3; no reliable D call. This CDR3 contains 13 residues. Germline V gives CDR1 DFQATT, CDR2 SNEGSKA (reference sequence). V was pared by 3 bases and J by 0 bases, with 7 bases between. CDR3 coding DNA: TGCAGTGCTAGTAGACAAAGCACAGATACGCAGTATTTT. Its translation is CSASRQSTDTQYF.

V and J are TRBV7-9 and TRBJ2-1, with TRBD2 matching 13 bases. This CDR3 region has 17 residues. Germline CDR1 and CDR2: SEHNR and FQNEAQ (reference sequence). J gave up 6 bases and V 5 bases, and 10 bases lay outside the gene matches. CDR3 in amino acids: CASSPPGTSGKTNEQFF. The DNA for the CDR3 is TGTGCCAGCAGCCCACCCGGGACTAGCGGGAAAACCAATGAGCAGTTCTTC.

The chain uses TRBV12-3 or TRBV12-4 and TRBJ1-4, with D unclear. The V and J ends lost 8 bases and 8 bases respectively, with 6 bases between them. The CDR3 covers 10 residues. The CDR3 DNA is TGTGCCAGCGGTGAGGAAAAACTGTTTTTT. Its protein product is CASGEEKLFF.

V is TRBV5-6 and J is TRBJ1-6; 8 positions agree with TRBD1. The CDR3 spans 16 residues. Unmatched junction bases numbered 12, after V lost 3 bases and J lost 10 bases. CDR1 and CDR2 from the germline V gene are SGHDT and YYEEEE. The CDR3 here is CASSYYDRGDGSPLHF. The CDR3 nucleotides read TGTGCCAGCAGCTACTATGACAGGGGCGATGGGTCACCCCTCCACTTT.

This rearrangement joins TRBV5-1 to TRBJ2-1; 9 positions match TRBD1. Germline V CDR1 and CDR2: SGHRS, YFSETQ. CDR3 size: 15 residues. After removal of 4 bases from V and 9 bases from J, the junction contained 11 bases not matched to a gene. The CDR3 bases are TGCGCCAGCAGCAAACAGGGGGCCGGACAGACTGAGCAGTTCTTC. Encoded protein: CASSKQGAGQTEQFF.

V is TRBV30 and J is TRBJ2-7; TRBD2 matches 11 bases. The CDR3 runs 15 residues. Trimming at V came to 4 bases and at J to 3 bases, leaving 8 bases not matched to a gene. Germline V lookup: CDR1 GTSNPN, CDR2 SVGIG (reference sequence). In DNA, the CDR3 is TGTGCCTGGACCCCTTCGACTAGCGGGATCTACGAGCAGTACTTC. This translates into CAWTPSTSGIYEQYF.

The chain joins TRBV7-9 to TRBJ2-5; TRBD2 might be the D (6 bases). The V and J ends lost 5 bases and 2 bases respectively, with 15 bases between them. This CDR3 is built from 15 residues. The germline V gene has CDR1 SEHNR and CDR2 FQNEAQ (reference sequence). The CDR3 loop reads CASSPRGLTQETQYF. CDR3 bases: TGTGCCAGCAGCCCGCGAGGACTAACGCAAGAGACCCAGTACTTC.

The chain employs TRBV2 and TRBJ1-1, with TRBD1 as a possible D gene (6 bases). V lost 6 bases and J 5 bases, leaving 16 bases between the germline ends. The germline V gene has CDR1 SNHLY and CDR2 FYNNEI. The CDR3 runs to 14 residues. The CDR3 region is CASRQQGFWTEAFF. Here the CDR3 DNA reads TGTGCCAGCAGACAACAGGGATTTTGGACTGAAGCTTTCTTT.